What follows are 14 T cell receptor beta chains derived from one specimen sequenced in a study of blood T cell repertoires in COVID-19. TCRdb's table, derived via immunoSEQ multiplex PCR, lists solely in-frame clones and lacks some. The sample records roughly 100,000 clones, 76% being singletons. The source material was peripheral blood. The receptors here all came from an older man with COVID-19, enrolled during active disease.

The V call is TRBV28, the J call TRBJ2-1; TRBD1 is a possible D gene (6 bases). Trimming stripped 6 bases from V and 6 bases from J, with 9 bases between. In germline, CDR1 is MDHEN, CDR2 SYDVKM. This CDR3 region has 12 residues. In DNA, the CDR3 is TGTGCCAGCAGCCAGGGGTTCAATGAGCAGTTCTTC. As protein: CASSQGFNEQFF. Based on the CDR3 plus reference TRBV28 and TRBJ2-1, the full variable domain is DVKVTQSSRYLVKRTGEKVFLECVQDMDHENMFWYRQDPGLGLRLIYFSYDVKMKEKGDIPEGYSVSREKKERFSLILESASTNQTSMYLCASSQGFNEQFFGPGTRLTVL.

The V gene is TRBV29-1, the J gene TRBJ1-2; 7 bases fit TRBD1. J lost 7 bases, V lost 3 bases, and 8 bases had no gene match. CDR1 and CDR2 from the germline V gene are SQVTM and ANQGSEA. CDR3 size: 13 residues. Here the CDR3 reads CSVERTGGFGYTF. Written as DNA, the CDR3 is TGCAGCGTTGAGAGGACAGGAGGGTTTGGCTACACCTTC.

CDR3 coding DNA: TGCGCCAGCAGCTCCACAGGGCCTGGCTACACCTTC. This encodes CASSSTGPGYTF. The chain couples TRBV5-1 to TRBJ1-2; a possible D gene is TRBD1 (6 bases). The CDR3 is 12 amino acids. Trimming took 3 bases from V and 7 from J, leaving 10 bases between them. Germline V gene data show CDR1 as SGHRS and CDR2 as YFSETQ.

The CDR3 sequence is CSASTLLTGGNQPQHF. The CDR3 bases are TGCAGTGCTAGTACCCTACTGACAGGGGGCAATCAGCCCCAGCATTTT. V is TRBV20-1 and J is TRBJ1-5; 8 bases are a match to TRBD1. CDR3 size: 16 residues. Germline assignment: CDR1 DFQATT and CDR2 SNEGSKA (reference sequence). J was trimmed by 2 bases and V by 3 bases; bases with no gene match: 9.

This clone was seen a few times. V usage is TRBV5-4 and J usage is TRBJ2-3; TRBD2 is a possible D gene (6 bases). CDR3 length: 14 amino acids. Trimming took 4 bases from V and 3 from J, leaving 12 bases between them. Germline V gene lookup returns CDR1 SGHNT and CDR2 YYREEE (reference sequence). CDR3 DNA: TGTGCCAGCAGCCTCGGGACTCAAACAGATACGCAGTATTTT. Its protein is CASSLGTQTDTQYF.

The V call is TRBV29-1, the J call TRBJ2-1, with a weak D call TRBD1 (5 bases). CDR3 length equals 11 residues. Trimming shortened V by 7 bases and J by 5 bases, and 9 bases separated the two germline ends. The germline V gene has CDR1 SQVTM and CDR2 ANQGSEA. The CDR3 nucleotides are TGCAGCGGAGGACACGACAATGAGCAGTTCTTC. As protein: CSGGHDNEQFF.

This CDR3 is CASSLASLGTSGTQYF. The CDR3 DNA is TGCGCCAGCAGCTTGGCCTCGCTTGGTACCTCGGGGACCCAGTACTTC. This chain links TRBV5-1 with TRBJ2-5, with D uncertain. Trimming left V 0 bases short and J 7 bases short, with 19 bases between. CDR1 is SGHRS, CDR2 YFSETQ, per germline. CDR3 length: 16 amino acids.

The sample holds a few counts of this clone. The chain employs TRBV10-1 and TRBJ1-1, with TRBD1 as a possible D gene (5 bases). The V and J ends lost 3 bases and 2 bases respectively, with 13 bases between them. This CDR3 has 15 residues. The V gene's germline CDR1 is WNHNN and CDR2 SYGVQD (reference sequence). The CDR3 nucleotides are TGCGCCAGCAGTGACCATTCTAGGGGAAACACTGAAGCTTTCTTT. This encodes CASSDHSRGNTEAFF.

This clone showed up just a few times. The CDR3 DNA reads as TGTGCCAGCAGGCATTCCGGGTCCTACAATGAGCAGTTCTTC. Protein product: CASRHSGSYNEQFF. The chain is built from TRBV6-5 and TRBJ2-1; D is undetermined. This CDR3 has 14 residues. CDR1 and CDR2 from the germline V gene are MNHEY and SVGAGI. The ends were cut back, 6 bases at V and 1 base at J, with 10 bases in the middle.

V gene TRBV10-3 combines with J gene TRBJ1-3, with a weak D call TRBD1 (6 bases). V was pared by 3 bases and J by 4 bases, with 10 bases between. The CDR3 loop spans 14 amino acids. The germline CDR1 and CDR2 sequences are ENHRY and SYGVKD. The DNA of the CDR3 is TGTGCCATCAGTGATAGGGGGAGCGGAAACACCATATATTTT. It translates to CAISDRGSGNTIYF.

The CDR3 spells CASSLPGLAGEGGPYEQYF. For the CDR3, the DNA is TGTGCCAGCAGTCTTCCGGGACTAGCGGGAGAGGGGGGACCCTACGAGCAGTACTTC. The rearrangement links TRBV6-6 to TRBJ2-7, with 14 bases identical to TRBD2. Per the germline V gene, CDR1 is MNHNY and CDR2 is SVGAGI (reference sequence). This CDR3 spans 19 amino acids. V was clipped by 5 bases and J by 2 bases; unmatched bases: 14.

This chain uses TRBV5-3 with TRBJ2-2; TRBD2 is a possible D gene (5 bases). TRBV5-3 is noted as an ORF with a role that remains uncertain. This CDR3 contains 13 residues. Trimming removed 7 bases at V and 2 bases at J, with 9 bases between. The DNA for the CDR3 is TGTGCCAGACGGAGGTTAAACACCGGGGAGCTGTTTTTT. This codes for CARRRLNTGELFF.

This clone was recorded only once. The rearrangement links TRBV3-1 (or the pseudogene TRBV3-2) to TRBJ2-7; D is uncertain. Trimming pared 2 bases from V and 0 bases from J, leaving 5 bases between. Germline assignment: CDR1 LGHDT and CDR2 YNNKEL (reference sequence). The CDR3 totals 13 residues. The CDR3 DNA is TGTGCCAGCAGCCAACTAGGCTCCTACGAGCAGTACTTC. Its protein is CASSQLGSYEQYF.

The J gene is TRBJ1-5, the V gene TRBV28; D ambiguous. The CDR3 loop spans 14 amino acids. CDR1 is MDHEN and CDR2 is SYDVKM in the germline V gene. The ends were cut back, 2 bases at V and 9 bases at J, with 14 bases in the middle. The CDR3 loop reads CASSLTGRAAPQHF. Here the CDR3 DNA reads TGTGCCAGCAGTTTAACGGGGAGGGCGGCGCCCCAGCATTTT.